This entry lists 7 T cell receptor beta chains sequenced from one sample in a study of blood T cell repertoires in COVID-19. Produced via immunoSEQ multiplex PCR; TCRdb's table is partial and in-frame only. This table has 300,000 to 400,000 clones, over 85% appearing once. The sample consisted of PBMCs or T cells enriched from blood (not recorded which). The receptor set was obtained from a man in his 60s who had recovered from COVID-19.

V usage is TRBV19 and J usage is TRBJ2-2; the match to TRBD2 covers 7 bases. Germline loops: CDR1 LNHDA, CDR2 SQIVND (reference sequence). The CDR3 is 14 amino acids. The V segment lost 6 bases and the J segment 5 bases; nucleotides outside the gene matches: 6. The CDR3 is CASSSSGVTGELFF. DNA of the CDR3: TGTGCCAGTAGCTCGAGCGGGGTGACCGGGGAGCTGTTTTTT. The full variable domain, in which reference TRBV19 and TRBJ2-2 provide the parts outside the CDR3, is DGGITQSPKYLFRKEGQNVTLSCEQNLNHDAMYWYRQDPGQGLRLIYYSQIVNDFQKGDIAEGYSVSREKKESFPLTVTSAQKNPTAFYLCASSSSGVTGELFFGEGSRLTVL.

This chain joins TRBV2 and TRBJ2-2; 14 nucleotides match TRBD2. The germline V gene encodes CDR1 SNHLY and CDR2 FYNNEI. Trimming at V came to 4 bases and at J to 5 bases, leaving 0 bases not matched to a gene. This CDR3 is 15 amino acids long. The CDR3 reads CASSGLAGGTGELFF. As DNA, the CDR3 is TGTGCCAGCAGTGGACTAGCGGGGGGGACCGGGGAGCTGTTTTTT.

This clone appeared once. The CDR3 nucleotides read TGTGCCAGCAGTTTTCAGGGGACCTACGAGCAGTACTTC. Translation: CASSFQGTYEQYF. The chain combines TRBV12-3 or TRBV12-4 with TRBJ2-7, with a tentative D call TRBD1 (6 bases). Trimming took 3 bases from V and 2 from J, leaving 8 bases between them. The CDR3 length is 13 residues.

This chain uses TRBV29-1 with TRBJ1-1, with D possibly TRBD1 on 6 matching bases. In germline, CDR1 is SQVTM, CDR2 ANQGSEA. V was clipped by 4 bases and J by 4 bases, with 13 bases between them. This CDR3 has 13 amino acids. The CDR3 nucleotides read TGCAGCGTTGGAGGCAGGGGTTTCACTGAAGCTTTCTTT. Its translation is CSVGGRGFTEAFF.

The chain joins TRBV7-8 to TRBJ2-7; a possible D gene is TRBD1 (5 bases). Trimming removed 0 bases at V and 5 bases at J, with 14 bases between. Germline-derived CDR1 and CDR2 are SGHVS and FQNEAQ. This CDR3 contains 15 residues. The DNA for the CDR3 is TGTGCCAGCAGCTTAGCCCGGTGGCAGGGTGACGAGCAGTACTTC. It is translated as CASSLARWQGDEQYF.

The CDR3 sequence is CASRPGTGAHEQYF. As DNA, the CDR3 is TGCGCCAGCAGACCCGGGACAGGGGCCCACGAGCAGTACTTC. The J gene is TRBJ2-7, the V gene TRBV5-1, with 10 bases aligning to TRBD1. The CDR3 sequence is 14 residues long. Germline values: CDR1 SGHRS, CDR2 YFSETQ. The V segment lost 5 bases and the J segment 5 bases; nucleotides outside the gene matches: 7. The variable domain in full, with the rest retrieved from reference TRBV5-1 and TRBJ2-7, is KAGVTQTPRYLIKTRGQQVTLSCSPISGHRSVSWYQQTPGQGLQFLFEYFSETQRNKGNFPGRFSGRQFSNSRSEMNVSTLELGDSALYLCASRPGTGAHEQYFGPGTRLTVT.

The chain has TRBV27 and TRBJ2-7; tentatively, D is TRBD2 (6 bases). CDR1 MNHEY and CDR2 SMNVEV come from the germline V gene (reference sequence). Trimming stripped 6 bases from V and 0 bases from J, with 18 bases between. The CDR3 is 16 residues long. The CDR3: CASRPSYAGYSYEQYF. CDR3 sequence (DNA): TGTGCCAGCAGACCGAGTTATGCGGGATACTCCTACGAGCAGTACTTC.